This TCR beta chain was recorded in a study of PD-1 blockade in classical Hodgkin lymphoma. The CDR3 length is 14 residues. Germline CDR1 reads SGHRS; CDR2 reads YFSETQ. The V end was cut by 3 bases, the J end by 0 bases, with 7 bases between. Every patient experienced relapse after autologous stem cell transplantation, and brentuximab vedotin exposure varied. Some clones are missing from TCRdb's copy, which holds only in-frame ones; the method was immunoSEQ multiplex PCR. The sample shows 80,000 to 100,000 clones, approximately 92% of them seen only once. The TCR sequence derives from a human donor with classical Hodgkin lymphoma. The chain has TRBV5-1 and TRBJ1-5, with a weak D call TRBD1 (5 bases). The source material was peripheral blood mononuclear cells (PBMCs), sampled at baseline. In DNA, the CDR3 is TGCGCCAGCAGCTCAGGGAATAGCAATCAGCCCCAGCATTTT. It specifies CASSSGNSNQPQHF. Combining the CDR3 with reference TRBV5-1 and TRBJ1-5 gives the whole variable domain KAGVTQTPRYLIKTRGQQVTLSCSPISGHRSVSWYQQTPGQGLQFLFEYFSETQRNKGNFPGRFSGRQFSNSRSEMNVSTLELGDSALYLCASSSGNSNQPQHFGDGTRLSIL.